This T cell receptor (beta chain) was profiled in a study of blood T cell repertoires in COVID-19. Turning to the study itself: T cells, B-cell-depleted T cells, or PBMCs supplied cDNA or gDNA.

The CDR3 is 13 residues long. Germline V gives CDR1 MRHNA, CDR2 SNTAGT. Trimming left V 3 bases short and J 2 bases short, with 7 bases between. Assay: immunoSEQ multiplex PCR; the TCRdb copy retains only in-frame clones and omits some. Of about 120,000 clones in the sample, 65% to 85% were seen once. The sequenced sample consisted of peripheral blood. V usage is TRBV6-4 and J usage is TRBJ2-5; the D is unclear. The receptor was derived from a man older than 75 with active or convalescent COVID-19. As DNA, the CDR3 is TGTGCCAGCAGTGATCACTCTCAAGAGACCCAGTACTTC. Its protein is CASSDHSQETQYF.